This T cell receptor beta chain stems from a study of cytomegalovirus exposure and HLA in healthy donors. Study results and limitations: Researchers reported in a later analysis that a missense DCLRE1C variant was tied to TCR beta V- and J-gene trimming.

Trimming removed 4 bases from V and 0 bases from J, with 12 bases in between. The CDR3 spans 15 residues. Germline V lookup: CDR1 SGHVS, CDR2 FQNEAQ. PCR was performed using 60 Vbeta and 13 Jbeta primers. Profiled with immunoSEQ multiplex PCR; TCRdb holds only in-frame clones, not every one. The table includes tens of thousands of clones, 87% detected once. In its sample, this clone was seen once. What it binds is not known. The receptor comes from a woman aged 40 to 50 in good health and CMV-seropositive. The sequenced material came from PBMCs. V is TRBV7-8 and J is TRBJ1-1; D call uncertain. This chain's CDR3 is CASSSLLSLNTEAFF. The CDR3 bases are TGTGCCAGCAGCTCCTTACTATCGTTGAACACTGAAGCTTTCTTT.